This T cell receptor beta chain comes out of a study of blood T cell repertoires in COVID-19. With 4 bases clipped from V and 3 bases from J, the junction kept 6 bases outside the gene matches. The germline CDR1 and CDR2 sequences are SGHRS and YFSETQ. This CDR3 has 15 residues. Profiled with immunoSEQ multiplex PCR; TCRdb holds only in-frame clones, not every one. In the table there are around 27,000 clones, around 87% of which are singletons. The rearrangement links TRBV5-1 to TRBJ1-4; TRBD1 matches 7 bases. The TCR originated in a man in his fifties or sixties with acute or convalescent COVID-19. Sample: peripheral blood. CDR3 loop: CASSRWGQPNEKLFF. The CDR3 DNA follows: TGCGCCAGCAGCCGGTGGGGACAGCCTAATGAAAAACTGTTTTTT.